The TCR beta chain under discussion was sequenced for a study of CD8 T cells in ankylosing spondylitis. General study findings and limits: Seven to nine highly homologous variants made up a TCR beta motif, and this motif appeared characteristic of ankylosing spondylitis blood. Earlier reports found some motif variants in synovial fluid and blood in reactive arthritis.

Libraries for TCR beta were made by quantitative 5'-RACE with molecular barcodes. TCRdb passed the 5' RACE reads through MiXCR, listing each CDR3 protein once. The data hold around 150,000 distinct CDR3 sequences, with approximately 20% observed a single time. Germline loops: CDR1 SQVTM, CDR2 ANQGSEA. Between the trimmed V and J ends, which lost 4 bases and 1 base, there was a span of 16 bases. The CDR3 covers 15 residues. This clonotype was detected only a few times. Antigen unknown. V usage is TRBV29-1 and J usage is TRBJ1-1, with D possibly TRBD1 on 6 matching bases. Source material: blood, either unsorted or a sorted T cell fraction (not recorded which). The clonotype comes from a male donor with ankylosing spondylitis or in good health (not recorded which). The CDR3 DNA reads TGCAGCGTTGGACTCCCGGGACAAAAGAACACTGAAGCTTTCTTT. Amino acids: CSVGLPGQKNTEAFF.